This entry lists 29 T cell receptor beta chains sequenced from one sample in a study of long-term antiretroviral therapy in people with HIV. At survey level, the immunoSEQ assay was run in its v3.0 version. Method: immunoSEQ multiplex PCR; TCRdb's copy keeps in-frame clones and lacks some. The sample has about 17,000 clones, around 81% seen once. Sequenced material: unsorted PBMCs, taken 0.3 years before starting antiretroviral therapy. Source of these receptors: a man in his fifties or sixties with HIV.

This clone was detected once. V is TRBV7-9 and J is TRBJ2-1; 7 bases map to TRBD2. The CDR3 extends over 16 amino acids. In germline, CDR1 is SEHNR, CDR2 FQNEAQ (reference sequence). V was clipped by 4 bases and J by 2 bases; unmatched bases: 8. CDR3 region: CASSSPQRGPYNEQFF. CDR3 bases: TGTGCCAGCAGCTCGCCCCAGCGGGGACCCTACAATGAGCAGTTCTTC.

This CDR3 reads CASSPRVPRGKLFF. CDR3 DNA sequence: TGTGCCAGTAGTCCCAGGGTCCCCCGGGGAAAACTGTTTTTT. The gene calls are TRBV19 and TRBJ1-4, with a possible D match to TRBD1 (5 bases). The CDR3 has 14 residues. Germline V gives CDR1 LNHDA, CDR2 SQIVND (reference sequence). With 5 bases removed from V and 10 bases from J, the gap between germline ends came to 17 bases.

This clone was detected a few times. V gene TRBV19 combines with J gene TRBJ1-5; D is unresolved. The CDR3 is made up of 11 amino acids. With 6 bases removed from V and 16 bases from J, the gap between germline ends came to 16 bases. CDR1 is LNHDA and CDR2 is SQIVND in the germline V gene (reference sequence). For the CDR3, the DNA is TGTGCCAGTAGCGCGGCTCTTAGGTCCCATTTT. This translates into CASSAALRSHF.

The table lists this clone with a count of one. The V call is TRBV6-1, the J call TRBJ2-5, with TRBD1 matching 9 bases. Trimming took 5 bases from V and 10 from J; bases not matched to a gene: 11. Germline lookup yields CDR1 MNHNS and CDR2 SASEGT. The CDR3 length is 14 residues. The CDR3 DNA sequence: TGTGCCAGCAGTCCCGGGACAGGGTTTCGGGACCAGTACTTC. Translating gives CASSPGTGFRDQYF.

This chain joins TRBV5-1 and TRBJ2-3; 8 nucleotides line up with TRBD1. The V gene end was trimmed by 4 bases and the J gene end by 2 bases; junction bases not matched to a gene: 12. Germline lookup yields CDR1 SGHRS and CDR2 YFSETQ. The CDR3 runs to 17 residues. The DNA of the CDR3 is TGCGCCAGCAGCCCCATCCTTGACAGGGGTAACACAGATACGCAGTATTTT. Translating it yields CASSPILDRGNTDTQYF.

This sequence joins TRBV9 and TRBJ1-1; D gene unclear. From germline, CDR1 is SGDLS and CDR2 YYNGEE. V was clipped by 0 bases and J by 4 bases, with 7 bases between them. This CDR3 region has 13 residues. The CDR3 DNA sequence: TGTGCCAGCAGCGTAGAAGACGCCACTGAAGCTTTCTTT. It specifies CASSVEDATEAFF.

The rearrangement uses TRBV5-4 and TRBJ2-3, with 11 bases that match TRBD2. Germline assignment: CDR1 SGHNT and CDR2 YYREEE (reference sequence). The CDR3 has 15 amino acids. With 4 bases clipped from V and 3 bases from J, the junction kept 4 bases outside the gene matches. This chain's CDR3 is CASSPVAGGTDTQYF. The CDR3 DNA reads as TGTGCCAGCAGCCCCGTAGCGGGAGGGACAGATACGCAGTATTTT.

The rearrangement joins TRBV9 to TRBJ1-2, with D possibly being TRBD1 (6 bases). The CDR3 spans 12 residues. Germline assignment: CDR1 SGDLS and CDR2 YYNGEE. Trimming pared 5 bases from V and 5 bases from J, leaving 10 bases between. CDR3: CASRNQGYGYTF. The CDR3 nucleotides read TGTGCCAGCAGAAACCAGGGGTATGGCTACACCTTC. Supplemented by reference TRBV9 and TRBJ1-2, the full variable domain reads DSGVTQTPKHLITATGQRVTLRCSPRSGDLSVYWYQQSLDQGLQFLIQYYNGEERAKGNILERFSAQQFPDLHSELNLSSLELGDSALYFCASRNQGYGYTFGSGTRLTVV.

V gene TRBV7-9 combines with J gene TRBJ1-4; possible D gene TRBD1, 5 bases. The CDR3 is made up of 13 amino acids. In germline, CDR1 is SEHNR, CDR2 FQNEAQ (reference sequence). V was cut by 0 bases and J by 8 bases, with 7 bases left in between. The CDR3 is CASSLAGGEKLFF. The CDR3 DNA reads as TGTGCCAGCAGCTTAGCTGGGGGGGAAAAACTGTTTTTT.

The rearrangement uses TRBV27 and TRBJ2-2, with 9 bases aligning to TRBD2. This CDR3 comprises 16 residues. The J segment lost 2 bases and the V segment lost 6 bases, leaving 7 bases of the junction unmatched. Germline CDR1 reads MNHEY; CDR2 reads SMNVEV (reference sequence). This CDR3 is CASSPQRGVNTGELFF. CDR3 bases: TGTGCCAGCAGCCCTCAGCGGGGGGTTAACACCGGGGAGCTGTTTTTT.

This sequence joins TRBV4-3 and TRBJ2-7; a possible D gene is TRBD2 (5 bases). The V end was cut by 0 bases, the J end by 3 bases, with 12 bases between. The CDR3 contains 15 residues. Germline CDR1 LGHNA, CDR2 YSLEER. The CDR3: CASSQDSGGFYEQYF. CDR3 coding DNA: TGCGCCAGCAGCCAAGATTCGGGCGGGTTCTACGAGCAGTACTTC.

The CDR3 DNA sequence: TGTGCCTCGACAGGAAGAAGCTCCTACAATGAGCAGTTCTTC. It is translated as CASTGRSSYNEQFF. The J gene is TRBJ2-1, the V gene TRBV30; the D gene is possibly TRBD1 (6 bases). The germline V gene encodes CDR1 GTSNPN and CDR2 SVGIG (reference sequence). The CDR3 is made up of 14 amino acids. V gave up 7 bases and J gave up 0 bases, with 13 bases separating them. Full variable domain (outside the CDR3, taken from reference TRBV30 and TRBJ2-1): SQTIHQWPATLVQPVGSPLSLECTVEGTSNPNLYWYRQAAGRGLQLLFYSVGIGQISSEVPQNLSASRPQDRQFILSSKKLLLSDSGFYLCASTGRSSYNEQFFGPGTRLTVL.

This clone was counted a single time. The chain carries TRBV4-2 and TRBJ1-3; D is unresolved. Trimming left V 1 base short and J 4 bases short, with 14 bases between. The CDR3 covers 16 residues. Germline-derived CDR1 and CDR2 are LGHNA and YNFKEQ. The CDR3 DNA follows: TGTGCCAGCAGCCAAGCAGTAAAATCGGGAGGAAACACCATATATTTT. Translating gives CASSQAVKSGGNTIYF.

The chain links TRBV27 to TRBJ2-1; possible D gene TRBD1, 6 bases. Per germline, CDR1 MNHEY and CDR2 SMNVEV (reference sequence). This CDR3 is built from 14 residues. V lost 7 bases and J 3 bases, leaving 13 bases between the germline ends. The CDR3 DNA sequence: TGTGCCAGCAACTTCGACAGGAGCTACAATGAGCAGTTCTTC. Translation gives CASNFDRSYNEQFF.

This chain uses TRBV6-5 with TRBJ1-4; tentatively, D is TRBD1 (5 bases). This CDR3 is built from 15 residues. Trimming cost V 6 bases and J 5 bases, with 16 bases left between them. The V gene's germline CDR1 is MNHEY and CDR2 SVGAGI. CDR3 sequence (DNA): TGTGCCAGCAGCCTTGGGGCAGGCCGGAATGAAAAACTGTTTTTT. Residues: CASSLGAGRNEKLFF.

The rearrangement joins TRBV11-2 to TRBJ2-7; possibly TRBD2 for D (6 bases). Trimming removed 4 bases at V and 3 bases at J, with 16 bases between. The CDR3 totals 15 residues. The germline CDR1 and CDR2 sequences are SGHAT and FQNNGV. The CDR3 DNA reads as TGTGCCAGCAGCTCTCAGGACTATGTCGTCTACGAGCAGTACTTC. Translating it yields CASSSQDYVVYEQYF.

The sample holds a few counts of this clone. V usage is TRBV27 and J usage is TRBJ1-2; unclear D gene. Trimming left V 5 bases short and J 4 bases short, with 17 bases between. This CDR3 contains 15 residues. CDR1 and CDR2 from the germline V gene are MNHEY and SMNVEV (reference sequence). Here the CDR3 DNA reads TGTGCCAGCAGTCCCCGGCAGGCCAGTTTCTATGGCTACACCTTC. Encoded protein: CASSPRQASFYGYTF.

V usage is TRBV4-3 and J usage is TRBJ2-1; the match to TRBD2 covers 9 bases. Germline lookup yields CDR1 LGHNA and CDR2 YSLEER. The CDR3 runs 16 residues. With 1 base clipped from V and 9 bases from J, the junction kept 10 bases outside the gene matches. This chain's CDR3 is CASSQAAGGPVIEQFF. The CDR3 nucleotides read TGCGCCAGCAGCCAAGCCGCGGGGGGGCCCGTCATTGAGCAGTTCTTC.

The chain uses TRBV12-5 and TRBJ2-2; no firm D call. Per the germline V gene, CDR1 is LGHNT and CDR2 is FRNRAP. Trimming removed 3 bases from V and 1 base from J, with 9 bases in between. CDR3 length: 15 amino acids. The DNA for the CDR3 is TGTGCTAGTGGTTTTGGAGTAGAGAACACCGGGGAGCTGTTTTTT. Residues: CASGFGVENTGELFF.

V usage is TRBV5-1 and J usage is TRBJ1-2, with 8 bases matching TRBD1. V lost 0 bases to trimming and J lost 2 bases; unmatched junction nucleotides: 6. The CDR3 runs to 16 residues. CDR1 and CDR2 (germline): SGHRS, YFSETQ. The CDR3, as DNA: TGCGCCAGCAGCTTGGCGGGGACAGGCGACAACTATGGCTACACCTTC. Its translation: CASSLAGTGDNYGYTF.

The chain uses TRBV5-5 and TRBJ2-1; 7 bases line up with TRBD2. CDR1 is SGHKS and CDR2 is YYEKEE in the germline V gene (reference sequence). V lost 0 bases to trimming and J lost 8 bases; unmatched junction nucleotides: 2. The CDR3 has 13 residues. The CDR3 nucleotides are TGTGCCAGCAGCTTGGGGACTAGGGATGAGCAGTTCTTC. This encodes CASSLGTRDEQFF.

The chain joins TRBV19 to TRBJ1-1; D unclear. The CDR3 length is 12 residues. Germline loops: CDR1 LNHDA, CDR2 SQIVND (reference sequence). Trimming cost V 1 base and J 5 bases, with 5 bases left between them. DNA of the CDR3: TGTGCCAGTAGTATAGGATGGACTGAAGCTTTCTTT. Amino acid sequence: CASSIGWTEAFF.

The V gene is TRBV19, the J gene TRBJ1-1; no clear D. The V gene's germline CDR1 is LNHDA and CDR2 SQIVND (reference sequence). The V end lost 8 bases, the J end lost 3 bases, and 4 bases lay between the germline ends. The CDR3 contains 10 residues. The CDR3 coding sequence is TGTGCCAGTGGTCACACTGAAGCTTTCTTT. Amino acid sequence: CASGHTEAFF.

The chain couples TRBV9 to TRBJ1-2; 10 bases fit TRBD1. The CDR3 runs 16 residues. With 2 bases clipped from V and 6 bases from J, the junction kept 10 bases outside the gene matches. Germline V CDR1 and CDR2: SGDLS, YYNGEE. Here the CDR3 DNA reads TGTGCCAGCAGCGTCGGTGGTGGGACAGGGGACGATGGCTACACCTTC. Translating it yields CASSVGGGTGDDGYTF.

This clone occurred once. This sequence joins TRBV6-6 and TRBJ1-5; perhaps TRBD1 as D (5 bases). This CDR3 contains 15 residues. CDR1 and CDR2 from the germline V gene are MNHNY and SVGAGI (reference sequence). Trimming stripped 0 bases from V and 2 bases from J, with 8 bases between. The CDR3 bases are TGTGCCAGCAGTTACTCGGGGCATGGCAATCAGCCCCAGCATTTT. Encoded protein: CASSYSGHGNQPQHF.

This chain connects TRBV7-9 to TRBJ2-2, with 10 nucleotides matching TRBD2. V lost 10 bases and J lost 3; bases outside the gene matches: 5. The V gene's germline CDR1 is SEHNR and CDR2 FQNEAQ (reference sequence). This CDR3 contains 14 residues. In DNA form, the CDR3 reads TGTGCCAAAGCGGGGGGGTTTGACACCGGGGAGCTGTTTTTT. Its protein product is CAKAGGFDTGELFF.

The V call is TRBV6-5, the J call TRBJ2-5; D is perhaps TRBD1 or TRBD2 (5 bases each). There are 14 residues in the CDR3. CDR1 is MNHEY, CDR2 SVGAGI, per germline. Trimming stripped 2 bases from V and 5 bases from J, with 12 bases between. The CDR3 here is CASSYTRGGETQYF. In DNA form, the CDR3 reads TGTGCCAGCAGTTACACTCGGGGCGGTGAGACCCAGTACTTC.

The V call is TRBV7-9, the J call TRBJ2-2; the D is unclear. The germline V gene has CDR1 SEHNR and CDR2 FQNEAQ (reference sequence). Between the trimmed V and J ends, which lost 7 bases and 2 bases, there was a span of 5 bases. This CDR3 region has 12 residues. The CDR3 DNA is TGTGCCAGCACCTTTAACACCGGGGAGCTGTTTTTT. This gives the protein CASTFNTGELFF.

A single count supports this clone. J is TRBJ2-5 and V is TRBV10-3, with D possibly being TRBD2 (5 bases). Germline values: CDR1 ENHRY, CDR2 SYGVKD. The CDR3 consists of 17 residues. V was pared by 2 bases and J by 4 bases, with 20 bases between. Here the CDR3 reads CAISEGGEGVFPETQYF. Here the CDR3 DNA reads TGTGCCATCAGTGAGGGTGGCGAGGGAGTGTTCCCAGAGACCCAGTACTTC.